A single sample is the source of the 25 T cell receptor beta chains below, sequenced in a study of response to subunit inactivated influenza vaccine. TCRdb reprocessed the RT-PCR reads via MiXCR and lists one record per CDR3 protein. The sample includes about 580,000 distinct CDR3 sequences, less than 15% of them seen just once. The sample here was PBMCs from blood, taken roughly 13 days after vaccination. All receptors come from a middle-aged man who received an inactivated influenza vaccine.

The rearrangement uses TRBV15 and TRBJ2-2; D is unresolved. The CDR3 loop spans 13 amino acids. The V gene lost 0 bases and the J gene lost 5 bases, with 4 bases spanning the gap. Germline assignment: CDR1 LNHNV and CDR2 YYDKDF (reference sequence). CDR3: CATSREFTGELFF. The CDR3 nucleotides are TGTGCCACCAGCAGAGAGTTTACCGGGGAGCTGTTTTTT. Full variable domain (remainder filled in from reference TRBV15 and TRBJ2-2): DAMVIQNPRYQVTQFGKPVTLSCSQTLNHNVMYWYQQKSSQAPKLLFHYYDKDFNNEADTPDNFQSRRPNTSFCFLDIRSPGLGDTAMYLCATSREFTGELFFGEGSRLTVL.

The chain uses TRBV2 and TRBJ2-3; unclear D gene. The CDR3 length is 16 residues. CDR1 and CDR2 from the germline V gene are SNHLY and FYNNEI. V was shortened by 3 bases and J by 0 bases, with 13 bases between the two germline ends. The CDR3 region is CASSDRVFTSTDTQYF. CDR3 sequence (DNA): TGTGCCAGCAGTGATCGGGTATTCACTAGCACAGATACGCAGTATTTT. Together with reference TRBV2 and TRBJ2-3, the CDR3 gives the full variable domain: EPEVTQTPSHQVTQMGQEVILRCVPISNHLYFYWYRQILGQKVEFLVSFYNNEISEKSEIFDDQFSVERPDGSNFTLKIRSTKLEDSAMYFCASSDRVFTSTDTQYFGPGTRLTVL.

This clonotype came up a few times. This sequence joins TRBV19 and TRBJ2-3, with 9 nucleotides matching TRBD2. The CDR3 runs 15 residues. The germline V gene encodes CDR1 LNHDA and CDR2 SQIVND (reference sequence). The trim removed 5 bases at V and 3 bases at J, leaving 6 bases unmatched. The CDR3 here is CASSPRLADTDTQYF. In DNA, the CDR3 is TGTGCCAGTAGTCCCCGACTAGCGGATACAGATACGCAGTATTTT. Variable domain in full (rest from reference TRBV19 and TRBJ2-3): DGGITQSPKYLFRKEGQNVTLSCEQNLNHDAMYWYRQDPGQGLRLIYYSQIVNDFQKGDIAEGYSVSREKKESFPLTVTSAQKNPTAFYLCASSPRLADTDTQYFGPGTRLTVL.

This clonotype was picked up a small number of times. The chain couples TRBV24-1 to TRBJ2-7; weak D call: TRBD2 (6 bases). The CDR3 loop spans 11 amino acids. The V and J ends lost 9 bases and 6 bases respectively, with 11 bases between them. CDR1 and CDR2 (germline): KGHDR, SFDVKD. Written as DNA, the CDR3 is TGTGCCACCGGAAACGGGGGCGAGCAGTACTTC. It encodes CATGNGGEQYF.

The J gene is TRBJ2-1, the V gene TRBV29-1; 11 bases map to TRBD2. Germline assignment: CDR1 SQVTM and CDR2 ANQGSEA. The CDR3 runs to 17 residues. V was clipped by 3 bases and J by 6 bases; unmatched bases: 13. The DNA of the CDR3 is TGCAGCGTTGAGGGGTCGCTAGCGGGAGGACAATTCAATGAGCAGTTCTTC. This codes for CSVEGSLAGGQFNEQFF.

This clonotype occurred many times. This sequence joins TRBV4-2 and TRBJ2-2; D perhaps matches TRBD2 (6 bases). V dropped 3 bases and J dropped 2 bases, with 10 bases sitting between them. This CDR3 spans 15 amino acids. Germline V gene lookup returns CDR1 LGHNA and CDR2 YNFKEQ. This chain's CDR3 is CASSQGTSNTGELFF. CDR3 coding DNA: TGTGCCAGCAGCCAGGGAACTAGCAACACCGGGGAGCTGTTTTTT.

This clonotype was seen only a few times. This rearrangement joins TRBV15 to TRBJ1-3; no firm D call. V shed 6 bases and J shed 1 base, with 7 bases lying between them. This CDR3 contains 13 residues. CDR1 and CDR2 from the germline V gene are LNHNV and YYDKDF (reference sequence). This CDR3 reads CATRLGSGNTIYF. CDR3 bases: TGTGCCACCAGGCTCGGGTCTGGAAACACCATATATTTT.

This sequence joins TRBV7-2 and TRBJ2-6, with D tentatively TRBD1 or TRBD2 (6 bases each). The CDR3 has 16 amino acids. Between the trimmed V and J ends, which lost 5 bases and 4 bases, there was a span of 15 bases. The germline V gene encodes CDR1 SGHTA and CDR2 FQGNSA. CDR3 sequence reads: CASSPSGARGANVLTF. In nucleotides, the CDR3 is TGTGCCAGCAGCCCCTCGGGGGCGCGAGGGGCCAACGTCCTGACTTTC.

This clonotype was seen only a few times. The chain joins TRBV5-1 to TRBJ2-1; TRBD2 matches at 7 bases. Trimming removed 2 bases from V and 7 bases from J; junction bases left unmatched: 9. The CDR3 spans 15 residues. Germline V gene sequence: CDR1 SGHRS, CDR2 YFSETQ. CDR3 DNA sequence: TGCGCCAGCAGCTTACAGCGAGCGGGGCGGAATGAGCAGTTCTTC. Protein sequence: CASSLQRAGRNEQFF.

This clonotype was counted ten times or more. The chain recombines TRBV28 with TRBJ2-1, with TRBD2 matching 11 bases. The CDR3 spans 16 residues. Unmatched junction bases numbered 2, after V lost 1 base and J lost 3 bases. The germline gives CDR1 MDHEN, CDR2 SYDVKM. In nucleotides, the CDR3 is TGTGCCAGCAGTTTATTAGCGGGGGGGCTCTACAATGAGCAGTTCTTC. Protein sequence: CASSLLAGGLYNEQFF.

This clonotype was seen a few times. The chain recombines TRBV6-2 or TRBV6-3 with TRBJ2-1; 8 bases line up with TRBD2. Germline assignment: CDR1 MNHEY and CDR2 SVGEGT. The CDR3 is 17 residues long. Losses at the gene ends were 6 bases for V and 4 bases for J; bases not matched to a gene: 14. The CDR3: CASRPHPSGFFYNEQFF. In DNA, the CDR3 is TGTGCCAGCAGGCCTCATCCTAGCGGGTTCTTTTACAATGAGCAGTTCTTC.

A few counts support this clonotype. The V and J genes are TRBV7-9 and TRBJ2-4, with D maybe TRBD2 (6 bases). The CDR3 has 17 amino acids. Germline-derived CDR1 and CDR2 are SEHNR and FQNEAQ (reference sequence). V was trimmed by 5 bases and J by 10 bases, leaving 27 bases between them. CDR3 in DNA: TGTGCCAGCAGCACAGTTCGCCGGGGGTCCCAAATTGGGATTCAGTACTTC. This encodes CASSTVRRGSQIGIQYF.

This clonotype has a handful of counts. This sequence joins TRBV12-3 or TRBV12-4 and TRBJ1-6; no clear D. The CDR3 sequence is 16 residues long. Trimming removed 3 bases at V and 7 bases at J, with 16 bases between. The CDR3 spells CASSFSGGVENSPLHF. CDR3 DNA: TGTGCCAGCAGTTTTTCTGGCGGGGTAGAGAATTCACCCCTCCACTTT.

The rearrangement links TRBV14 to TRBJ2-1, with 8 bases aligning to TRBD2. The CDR3 covers 16 residues. Germline V CDR1 and CDR2: SGHDN, FVKESK. J lost 9 bases, V lost 2 bases, and 12 bases had no gene match. This CDR3 is CASSQFPGGPSGEQFF. CDR3 bases: TGTGCCAGCAGCCAATTTCCGGGAGGGCCCTCGGGTGAGCAGTTCTTC.

The chain uses TRBV6-2 or TRBV6-3 and TRBJ2-7; TRBD2 agrees at 8 bases. Losses at the gene ends were 4 bases for V and 0 bases for J; bases not matched to a gene: 8. The germline V gene has CDR1 MNHEY and CDR2 SVGEGT. The CDR3 is made up of 16 amino acids. The CDR3 sequence: CASSSRGGLSSYEQYF. CDR3 DNA: TGTGCCAGCAGTTCCCGGGGGGGCCTAAGCTCCTACGAGCAGTACTTC.

The chain carries TRBV7-2 and TRBJ2-5; 7 positions agree with TRBD1. Per the germline V gene, CDR1 is SGHTA and CDR2 is FQGNSA. The junction had 13 bases not matched to a gene; V was cut back by 4 bases and J by 11 bases. CDR3 length: 14 amino acids. DNA for the CDR3: TGTGCCAGCAGCTCCGCCCCCCGACAGGGTATTCAGTACTTC. Translating gives CASSSAPRQGIQYF.

The CDR3 loop is CASSYSPSRYETQYF. CDR3 sequence (DNA): TGTGCCAGCAGTTACTCGCCTAGCCGATATGAGACCCAGTACTTC. The rearrangement links TRBV6-5 to TRBJ2-5; D possibly corresponds to TRBD2 (5 bases). CDR3 length: 15 residues. Per the germline V gene, CDR1 is MNHEY and CDR2 is SVGAGI. Trimming pared 0 bases from V and 5 bases from J, leaving 13 bases between.

This clonotype was seen once. This sequence joins TRBV20-1 and TRBJ2-3, with D uncertain. With 0 bases removed from V and 0 bases from J, the gap between germline ends came to 10 bases. Per germline, CDR1 DFQATT and CDR2 SNEGSKA (reference sequence). The CDR3 runs 15 residues. The CDR3 is CSARDYLPSTDTQYF. CDR3 DNA: TGCAGTGCTAGAGATTATCTCCCTAGCACAGATACGCAGTATTTT.

The genes are TRBV6-1 and TRBJ2-3; 10 bases are shared with TRBD2. The ends lost 8 bases at V and 0 bases at J; junction bases unmatched: 5. The CDR3 consists of 15 residues. In germline, CDR1 is MNHNS, CDR2 SASEGT. The CDR3 loop reads CASCLAGASTDTQYF. DNA for the CDR3: TGTGCCAGCTGCCTAGCGGGGGCTAGCACAGATACGCAGTATTTT.

This clonotype came up a few times. The V gene is TRBV4-2, the J gene TRBJ2-7; TRBD1 agrees at 7 bases. Germline V lookup: CDR1 LGHNA, CDR2 YNFKEQ. This CDR3 is 16 amino acids long. Trimming at V came to 4 bases and at J to 0 bases, leaving 9 bases not matched to a gene. CDR3 nucleotides: TGTGCCAGCAGCCCAGGTTCGGGACAGAACTCCTACGAGCAGTACTTC. Its translation is CASSPGSGQNSYEQYF.

The chain links TRBV7-2 to TRBJ2-1, with TRBD2 identical over 13 bases. Germline CDR1 and CDR2: SGHTA and FQGNSA. This CDR3 contains 14 residues. The V segment lost 5 bases and the J segment 11 bases; nucleotides outside the gene matches: 6. The CDR3, as DNA: TGTGCCAGCAGCCCACTCGGGACTAGCGGGAAGCAGTTCTTC. Its translation: CASSPLGTSGKQFF.

The V call is TRBV3-1, the J call TRBJ2-7; the D gene is possibly TRBD1 (5 bases). Trimming cost V 1 base and J 4 bases, with 14 bases left between them. The CDR3 contains 15 residues. CDR1 LGHDT and CDR2 YNNKEL come from the germline V gene (reference sequence). In nucleotides, the CDR3 is TGTGCCAGCAGCCAAGGCCGGACACCACTTTACGAGCAGTACTTC. Residues: CASSQGRTPLYEQYF.

This chain joins TRBV12-3 or TRBV12-4 and TRBJ1-1, with a weak D call TRBD1 (5 bases). The CDR3 loop spans 14 amino acids. Trimming took off 3 bases at V and 5 bases at J, with 13 bases between the two ends. The CDR3 region is CASSFSRDGTEAFF. For the CDR3, the DNA is TGTGCCAGCAGTTTTTCCAGGGACGGAACTGAAGCTTTCTTT.

This clonotype was detected a few times. This chain links TRBV12-3 or TRBV12-4 with TRBJ1-5; tentatively, D is TRBD1 (6 bases). CDR3 length: 15 residues. The V end was cut by 7 bases, the J end by 5 bases, with 18 bases between. CDR3 nucleotide sequence: TGTGCCAGCATCGCGACAGGACCGATAGATCAGCCCCAGCATTTT. Translation gives CASIATGPIDQPQHF.

The V gene is TRBV7-2, the J gene TRBJ2-7; D uncertain. V was pared by 2 bases and J by 0 bases, with 11 bases between. Germline loops: CDR1 SGHTA, CDR2 FQGNSA. CDR3 length: 15 amino acids. For the CDR3, the DNA is TGTGCCAGCAGCTTAACCCCGAGCCCCTCCTACGAGCAGTACTTC. Protein: CASSLTPSPSYEQYF.